This T cell receptor beta chain is from a study of vaccination and CD4 T cells after COVID-19. Overall study context: Convalescent donors totaled six males and four females, including two who were Hispanic.

Study-wide points: Researchers report that a median about 90% of reactive clones in convalescent patients surfaced only post-vaccination. In convalescent patients, 304 of 307 vaccine-specific clones were mono-reactive for SARS-CoV-2 spike.

With the Oncomine TCR Beta short-read assay, DNA from cultured CD4+ T cells was sequenced. TCRdb fed the PCR reads into MiXCR, producing one record per CDR3 protein. The data show about 10,000 distinct CDR3 sequences, around 25% seen once. Regarding treatment: roughly ten-day PBMC culture with coronavirus spike peptide pools or control peptides (ViraFEST assay). The length of the CDR3 is 16 residues. Germline V gives CDR1 GTSNPN, CDR2 SVGIG (reference sequence). V lost 0 bases to trimming and J lost 3 bases, with 18 bases between them. Details on this clonotype: Its target is not known.

The starting material was CD4+ T cells from blood, cultured in vitro, obtained before SARS-CoV-2 vaccination. The receptor comes from a human donor who received a COVID-19 vaccine. This chain links TRBV30 with TRBJ2-7; D possibly corresponds to TRBD2 (5 bases). CDR3 region: CAWSVPSPDSNYEQYF. CDR3 bases: TGTGCCTGGAGTGTACCTAGCCCGGATAGTAACTACGAGCAGTACTTC.